The TCR beta chain described here comes from a study of control samples from healthy donors and cancer patients. This CDR3 contains 15 residues. Trimming removed 5 bases from V and 1 base from J, with 12 bases in between. Germline CDR1 SEHNR, CDR2 FQNEAQ (reference sequence). The method was immunoSEQ multiplex PCR; TCRdb's version includes in-frame clones alone and lacks a portion of them. The sample contains some 96,000 clones, about 92% of which appear only once. The source of this sequence is a man aged 18 to 35 in good health. The chain has TRBV7-9 and TRBJ2-4; D may match TRBD1 or TRBD2 (6 bases each). Sequenced input: blood. CDR3 DNA sequence: TGTGCCAGCAGCCCGTTAGGGGGGGCCAAAAACATTCAGTACTTC. This translates into CASSPLGGAKNIQYF.